This T cell receptor (beta chain) was observed in a study of blood T cell repertoires in COVID-19. Clones were read by immunoSEQ multiplex PCR, and TCRdb kept only the in-frame ones, dropping some. The sample holds 300,000 to 450,000 clones, 75% to 90% seen once. The CDR3 length is 15 residues. J gave up 8 bases and V 4 bases, and 14 bases lay outside the gene matches. Germline V gene sequence: CDR1 SGHRS, CDR2 YFSETQ. The clonotype originates from a man between 18 and 29 years old who had recovered from COVID-19. The chain employs TRBV5-1 and TRBJ1-2; 7 bases are a match to TRBD1. Material: PBMCs or T cells enriched from blood (not recorded which). The CDR3 is CASSPINDRVRGYTF. CDR3 sequence (DNA): TGCGCCAGCAGCCCTATAAATGACAGGGTACGCGGCTACACCTTC. The whole variable domain, filled in from reference TRBV5-1 and TRBJ1-2, reads KAGVTQTPRYLIKTRGQQVTLSCSPISGHRSVSWYQQTPGQGLQFLFEYFSETQRNKGNFPGRFSGRQFSNSRSEMNVSTLELGDSALYLCASSPINDRVRGYTFGSGTRLTVV.